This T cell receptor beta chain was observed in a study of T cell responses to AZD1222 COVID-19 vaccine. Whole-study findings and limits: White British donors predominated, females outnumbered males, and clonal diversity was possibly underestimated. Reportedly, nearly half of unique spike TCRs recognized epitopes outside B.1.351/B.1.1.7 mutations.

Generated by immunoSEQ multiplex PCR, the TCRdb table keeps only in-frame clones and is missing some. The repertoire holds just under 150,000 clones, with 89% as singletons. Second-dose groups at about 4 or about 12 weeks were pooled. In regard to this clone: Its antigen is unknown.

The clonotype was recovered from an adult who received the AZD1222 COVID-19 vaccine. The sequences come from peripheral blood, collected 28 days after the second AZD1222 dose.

The CDR3 nucleotides are TGTGCCAGCAGCGAAAGATACAGGGTGCTAGGGTCGGATACGCAGTATTTT. Translating gives CASSERYRVLGSDTQYF. This rearrangement joins TRBV5-6 to TRBJ2-3; tentatively, D is TRBD1 (6 bases). CDR3 size: 17 residues. V was clipped by 4 bases and J by 6 bases, with 24 bases between them. The V gene's germline CDR1 is SGHDT and CDR2 YYEEEE.